What follows is one TCR beta chain and its context. The antigen is not known. These data belong to a study of shared clonotypes between healthy human individuals. Study-wide findings and caveats: Shared clonotypes across all four donors exceeded non-shared ones in generation probability. Blood was the only sampled material, and tissue repertoires likely differ. It was observed that approximately 5% of naive CD4 clonotypes were shared across several donors.

Once extracted for a subset, genomic DNA was divided evenly among several immunoSEQ plates. Method: immunoSEQ multiplex PCR; TCRdb's copy keeps in-frame clones and lacks some. The data hold fewer than 100,000 clones, with under 80% observed a single time. The sample comprised memory CD8+ T cells sorted from blood. Subset of the sample: CD45RO+ cells pooled with CCR7-negative TemRA cells. This clonotype was obtained from a man aged 25 to 40 in good health.

The CDR3 is CASKGGTSGVYNEQFF. For the CDR3, the DNA is TGTGCCAGCAAGGGGGGTACTAGCGGGGTGTACAATGAGCAGTTCTTC. The rearrangement uses TRBV27 and TRBJ2-1; 10 bases align to TRBD2. This CDR3 has 16 residues. Trimming at V came to 7 bases and at J to 4 bases, leaving 10 bases not matched to a gene. Germline-derived CDR1 and CDR2 are MNHEY and SMNVEV (reference sequence).